This TCR beta chain emerged from a study of blood T cell repertoires in COVID-19. Clones were sequenced by immunoSEQ multiplex PCR, and TCRdb holds only the in-frame ones, with some missing. The sample shows fewer than 500,000 clones, 86% of them seen only once. V lost 6 bases and J lost 0, with 12 bases in between. CDR1 is MNHEY and CDR2 is SVGAGI in the germline V gene. The CDR3 sequence is 15 residues long. The sample consisted of peripheral blood. The sequence was collected from a woman younger than 45 with active or convalescent COVID-19. The chain uses TRBV6-5 and TRBJ1-5; weak D call: TRBD1 (6 bases). The CDR3 DNA reads TGTGCCAGCAGGAAGGACAGTCATAGCAATCAGCCCCAGCATTTT. It translates to CASRKDSHSNQPQHF.